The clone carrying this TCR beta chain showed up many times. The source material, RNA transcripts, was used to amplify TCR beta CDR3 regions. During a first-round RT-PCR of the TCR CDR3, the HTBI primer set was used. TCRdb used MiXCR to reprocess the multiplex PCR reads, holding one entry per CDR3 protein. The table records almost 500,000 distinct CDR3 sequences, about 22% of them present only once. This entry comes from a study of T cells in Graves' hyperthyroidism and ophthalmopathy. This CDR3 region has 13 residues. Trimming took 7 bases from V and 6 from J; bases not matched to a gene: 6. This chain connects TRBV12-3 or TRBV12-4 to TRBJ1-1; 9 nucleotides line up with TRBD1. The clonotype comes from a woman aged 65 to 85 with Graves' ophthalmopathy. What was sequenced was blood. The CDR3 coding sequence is TGTGCCAGCAATTACAGGGGGCTGGCTGAAGCTTTCTTT. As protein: CASNYRGLAEAFF.